The 15 T cell receptor beta chains presented below share a single source sample, sequenced in a study of CD8 T cells in ankylosing spondylitis. TCRdb ran MiXCR on the 5' RACE reads and lists one entry per CDR3 protein. The sample lists 150,000 to 200,000 distinct CDR3 sequences, under 35% seen once, with approximately 5.9% in the top ten. The sequenced material came from synovial fluid, either unsorted or a sorted T cell fraction (not recorded which). Every receptor here comes from a male donor with ankylosing spondylitis.

The rearrangement uses TRBV7-3 and TRBJ2-7, with a weak D call TRBD1 (6 bases). V was cut by 0 bases and J by 2 bases, with 14 bases left in between. The CDR3 is 16 amino acids. Looked up from germline, CDR1 is SGHTA and CDR2 is FQGTGA. The CDR3 DNA sequence: TGTGCCAGCAGCTTAACAGGGGGAGCTTCTCCCTACGAGCAGTACTTC. Translating gives CASSLTGGASPYEQYF.

This clonotype has a count of ten or more. The chain recombines TRBV5-1 with TRBJ1-4; 9 positions agree with TRBD1. V trimming: 4 bases; J trimming: 8 bases; junction bases outside the gene matches: 9. The germline V gene has CDR1 SGHRS and CDR2 YFSETQ. The length of the CDR3 is 15 residues. The CDR3 protein is CASSRLPGTGEKLFF. The CDR3 nucleotides are TGCGCCAGCAGCAGACTTCCCGGGACAGGGGAAAAACTGTTTTTT.

The chain carries TRBV5-6 and TRBJ2-1, with D perhaps TRBD2 (5 bases). The germline V and J ends were trimmed by 1 base and 7 bases, with 15 bases remaining between them. From germline, CDR1 is SGHDT and CDR2 YYEEEE. The CDR3 loop spans 15 amino acids. CDR3 nucleotides: TGTGCCAGCAGCTTGTTTAGCGTTCTGTCGAATGAGCAGTTCTTC. It specifies CASSLFSVLSNEQFF. The variable domain in full, with the rest retrieved from reference TRBV5-6 and TRBJ2-1, is DAGVTQSPTHLIKTRGQQVTLRCSPKSGHDTVSWYQQALGQGPQFIFQYYEEEERQRGNFPDRFSGHQFPNYSSELNVNALLLGDSALYLCASSLFSVLSNEQFFGPGTRLTVL.

There are a few counts of this clonotype. The V gene is TRBV6-5, the J gene TRBJ2-2; either TRBD1 or TRBD2 may fit D (6 bases each). The V end was cut by 5 bases, the J end by 6 bases, with 19 bases between. This CDR3 has 16 amino acids. Germline CDR1 and CDR2: MNHEY and SVGAGI. CDR3 coding DNA: TGTGCCAGCAGTCACCTAGGGGGGAGCGTCCCCGGGGAGCTGTTTTTT. It translates to CASSHLGGSVPGELFF.

This clonotype was seen just once. CDR3 nucleotides: TGTGCCAGCAGGGGCAATAAAGCAGAGACCCAGTACTTC. Translated, it gives CASRGNKAETQYF. This chain joins TRBV2 and TRBJ2-5; D ambiguous. This CDR3 is built from 13 residues. Germline V CDR1 and CDR2: SNHLY, FYNNEI. V was clipped by 6 bases and J by 4 bases, with 12 bases between them.

In nucleotides, the CDR3 is TGCGCCAGCAGCCAACCCGCCGGGACAGGTCGTTTAGGCTACACCTTC. It translates to CASSQPAGTGRLGYTF. This chain joins TRBV4-1 and TRBJ1-2; 8 bases are shared with TRBD1. The CDR3 covers 16 residues. Germline CDR1 MGHRA, CDR2 YSYEKL. V shed 2 bases, J shed 8 bases, and the junction held 13 bases outside the gene matches.

The chain has TRBV5-1 and TRBJ1-4; no reliable D call. CDR1 SGHRS and CDR2 YFSETQ come from the germline V gene. This CDR3 spans 13 amino acids. The germline V and J ends were trimmed by 4 bases and 12 bases, with 16 bases remaining between them. Here the CDR3 DNA reads TGCGCCAGCAGCATCGAGGACCGGGTGCAACTGTTTTTT. It encodes CASSIEDRVQLFF.

A few counts support this clonotype. This rearrangement joins TRBV20-1 to TRBJ2-7; 8 bases are shared with TRBD2. This CDR3 comprises 15 residues. Trimming at V came to 2 bases and at J to 1 base, leaving 7 bases not matched to a gene. Per the germline V gene, CDR1 is DFQATT and CDR2 is SNEGSKA (reference sequence). CDR3 nucleotide sequence: TGCAGTGCTAGAAGGCTAGCGGGTAATTCCTACGAGCAGTACTTC. The encoded protein is CSARRLAGNSYEQYF.

This clonotype showed up just once. At one end, the junction sequence differs from germline, possibly due to a read error. The chain joins TRBV12-3 or TRBV12-4 to TRBJ2-6; 9 nucleotides match TRBD1. CDR3 length: 18 amino acids. The CDR3 DNA sequence: TGTGCCAGCAGCCGAACCGGGACAGGGCGGCCCGGGGCCATCGTCCTGACCTTC. The encoded protein is CASSRTGTGRPGAIVLTF.

The V gene is TRBV18, the J gene TRBJ1-4; 7 bases are a match to TRBD1. The trim removed 3 bases at V and 4 bases at J, leaving 5 bases unmatched. The CDR3 has 15 residues. The germline V gene has CDR1 KGHSH and CDR2 LQKENI. The CDR3 region has the DNA TGTGCCAGCTCACCGCGGGGACAGCTTAATGAAAAACTGTTTTTT. As protein: CASSPRGQLNEKLFF.

This clonotype was seen more than once but under ten times. V usage is TRBV20-1 and J usage is TRBJ2-5, with D tentatively TRBD1 or TRBD2 (5 bases each). Germline V gene sequence: CDR1 DFQATT, CDR2 SNEGSKA (reference sequence). This CDR3 contains 14 residues. Trimming left V 0 bases short and J 5 bases short, with 13 bases between. CDR3 in DNA: TGCAGTGCTAGAGACTGGGGAGCAGGGGAGACCCAGTACTTC. Amino acids: CSARDWGAGETQYF.

This clonotype was detected only a few times. V is TRBV2 and J is TRBJ2-7; D not resolved. This CDR3 comprises 13 residues. Germline assignment: CDR1 SNHLY and CDR2 FYNNEI. Trimming shortened V by 1 base and J by 3 bases, and 7 bases separated the two germline ends. CDR3 coding DNA: TGTGCCAGCAGTGAAGTACGGGTCTACGAGCAGTACTTC. Protein: CASSEVRVYEQYF.

This clonotype occurred many times. The chain joins TRBV20-1 to TRBJ2-5; the match to TRBD2 covers 7 bases. This CDR3 is built from 16 residues. Unmatched junction bases numbered 14, after V lost 0 bases and J lost 7 bases. The V gene's germline CDR1 is DFQATT and CDR2 SNEGSKA (reference sequence). In DNA form, the CDR3 reads TGCAGTGCTAGAGAGCCCCTCCTAGGCGTAGCGGGGACCCAGTACTTC. This sequence encodes CSAREPLLGVAGTQYF.

This chain uses TRBV7-2 with TRBJ1-1; no clear D. The CDR3 spans 14 residues. Trimming took off 4 bases at V and 2 bases at J, with 11 bases between the two ends. The germline V gene encodes CDR1 SGHTA and CDR2 FQGNSA. The CDR3 sequence is CASSYGRRNTEAFF. Here the CDR3 DNA reads TGTGCCAGCAGCTACGGACGGAGAAACACTGAAGCTTTCTTT.

Ten or more counts support this clonotype. The V and J genes are TRBV20-1 and TRBJ2-1, with D tentatively TRBD2 (6 bases). There are 14 residues in the CDR3. CDR1 is DFQATT, CDR2 SNEGSKA, per germline (reference sequence). Trimming stripped 6 bases from V and 4 bases from J, with 16 bases between. This chain's CDR3 is CSALGGDAYNEQFF. DNA of the CDR3: TGCAGTGCCCTTGGCGGGGACGCTTACAATGAGCAGTTCTTC.